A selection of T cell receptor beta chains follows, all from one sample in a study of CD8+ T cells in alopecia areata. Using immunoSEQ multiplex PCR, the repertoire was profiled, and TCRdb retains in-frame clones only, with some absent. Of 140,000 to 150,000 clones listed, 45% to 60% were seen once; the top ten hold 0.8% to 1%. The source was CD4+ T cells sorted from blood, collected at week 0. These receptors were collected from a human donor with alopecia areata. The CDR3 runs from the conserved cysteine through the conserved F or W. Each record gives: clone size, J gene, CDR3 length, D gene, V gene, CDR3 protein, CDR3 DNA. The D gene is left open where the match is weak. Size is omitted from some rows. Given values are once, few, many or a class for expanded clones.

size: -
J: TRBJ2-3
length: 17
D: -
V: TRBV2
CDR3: CASSAGGQRPSTDTQYF
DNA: TGTGCCAGCAGTGCCGGGGGGCAGAGGCCTAGCACAGATACGCAGTATTTT

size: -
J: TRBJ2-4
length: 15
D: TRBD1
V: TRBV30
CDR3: CAWSPGGTGANIQYF
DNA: TGTGCCTGGAGTCCCGGGGGGACAGGGGCGAACATTCAGTACTTC

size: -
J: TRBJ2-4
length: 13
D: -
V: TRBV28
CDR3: CASRPGAGNIQYF
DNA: TGTGCCAGCAGACCCGGGGCCGGGAACATTCAGTACTTC

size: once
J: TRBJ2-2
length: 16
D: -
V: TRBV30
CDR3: CAWSVGTGTNTGELFF
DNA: TGTGCCTGGAGTGTAGGTACAGGAACGAACACCGGGGAGCTGTTTTTT

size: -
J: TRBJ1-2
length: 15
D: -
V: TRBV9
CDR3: CASSVEPGVDYGYTF
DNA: TGTGCCAGCAGCGTAGAGCCTGGGGTTGACTATGGCTACACCTTC

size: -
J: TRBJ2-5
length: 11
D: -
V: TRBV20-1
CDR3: CSASTGKTQYF
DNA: TGCAGTGCTAGTACAGGAAAGACCCAGTACTTC

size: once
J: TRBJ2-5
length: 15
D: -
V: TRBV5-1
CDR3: CASSISGTVQETQYF
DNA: TGCGCCAGCAGTATATCGGGGACGGTACAAGAGACCCAGTACTTC

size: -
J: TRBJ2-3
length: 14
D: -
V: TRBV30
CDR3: CAWDRGLRTDTQYF
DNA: TGTGCCTGGGACCGGGGCCTAAGGACAGATACGCAGTATTTT

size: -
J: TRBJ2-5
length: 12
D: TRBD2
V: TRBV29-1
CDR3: CSIRTRKETQYF
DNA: TGCAGCATCCGGACTAGAAAAGAGACCCAGTACTTC

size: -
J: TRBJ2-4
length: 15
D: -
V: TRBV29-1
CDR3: CSVYPGPHAKNIQYF
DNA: TGCAGCGTCTACCCGGGACCCCACGCCAAAAACATTCAGTACTTC

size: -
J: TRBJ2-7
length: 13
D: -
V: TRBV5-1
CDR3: CASSWDLVGAEYF
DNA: TGCGCCAGCAGCTGGGACCTGGTGGGGGCGGAGTACTTC

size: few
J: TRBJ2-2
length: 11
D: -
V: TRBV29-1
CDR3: CSVAGTGELFF
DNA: TGCAGCGTTGCAGGGACCGGGGAGCTGTTTTTT

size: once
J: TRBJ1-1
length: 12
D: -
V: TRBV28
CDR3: CASSSRKRKAFF
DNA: TGTGCCAGCAGTTCCCGTAAGAGGAAGGCTTTCTTT

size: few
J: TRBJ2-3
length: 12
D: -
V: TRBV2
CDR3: CASRGDRDTQYF
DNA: TGTGCCAGCAGAGGGGATCGGGATACGCAGTATTTT

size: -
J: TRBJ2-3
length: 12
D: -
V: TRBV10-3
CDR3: CAGGMRPDTQYF
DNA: TGTGCCGGAGGGATGAGGCCAGATACGCAGTATTTT

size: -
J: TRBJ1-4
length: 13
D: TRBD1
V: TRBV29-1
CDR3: CSVWAGQLEKLFF
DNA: TGCAGCGTTTGGGCGGGACAGTTGGAAAAACTGTTTTTT

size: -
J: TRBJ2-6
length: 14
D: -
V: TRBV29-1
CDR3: CSVSKGLGANVLTF
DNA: TGCAGCGTTAGTAAGGGACTTGGGGCCAACGTCCTGACTTTC

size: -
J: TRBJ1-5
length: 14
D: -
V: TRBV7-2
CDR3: CASSLRGLNQPQHF
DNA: TGTGCCAGCAGCCTCCGGGGACTCAATCAGCCCCAGCATTTT

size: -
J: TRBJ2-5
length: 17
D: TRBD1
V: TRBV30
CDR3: CAWSVIRTGRRTETQYF
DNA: TGTGCCTGGAGTGTTATAAGGACAGGCCGTAGGACGGAGACCCAGTACTTC

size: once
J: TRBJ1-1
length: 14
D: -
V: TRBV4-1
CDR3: CASSRKGEGTEAFF
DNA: TGCGCCAGCAGCAGAAAAGGGGAGGGCACTGAAGCTTTCTTT

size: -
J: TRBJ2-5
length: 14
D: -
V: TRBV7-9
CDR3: CASRRSERQETQYF
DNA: TGTGCCAGCAGGCGTAGCGAGAGACAAGAGACCCAGTACTTC

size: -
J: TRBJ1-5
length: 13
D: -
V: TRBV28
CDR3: CASSFAGNQPQHF
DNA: TGTGCCAGCAGTTTTGCGGGGAATCAGCCCCAGCATTTT

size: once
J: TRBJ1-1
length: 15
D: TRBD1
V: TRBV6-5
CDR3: CATTGWGTGVTEAFF
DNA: TGTGCCACGACGGGGTGGGGGACAGGGGTCACTGAAGCTTTCTTT

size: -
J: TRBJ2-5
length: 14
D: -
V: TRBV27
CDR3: CASRGRRNQETQYF
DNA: TGTGCCAGCAGGGGGCGACGGAACCAAGAGACCCAGTACTTC

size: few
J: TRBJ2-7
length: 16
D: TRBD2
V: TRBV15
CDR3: CATSRGDARLAGEQYF
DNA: TGTGCCACCAGCAGAGGGGACGCGAGACTAGCGGGGGAGCAGTACTTC

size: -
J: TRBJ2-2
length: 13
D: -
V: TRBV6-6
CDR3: CASSGAGTGELFF
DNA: TGTGCCAGCAGCGGAGCAGGGACCGGGGAGCTGTTTTTT

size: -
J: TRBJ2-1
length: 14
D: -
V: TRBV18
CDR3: CASSQASTYNEQFF
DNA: TGTGCCAGCTCACAAGCGAGTACCTACAATGAGCAGTTCTTC

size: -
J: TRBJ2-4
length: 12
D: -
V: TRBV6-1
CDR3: CASRPPQGSQYF
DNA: TGTGCCAGCAGGCCCCCACAGGGCAGTCAGTACTTC

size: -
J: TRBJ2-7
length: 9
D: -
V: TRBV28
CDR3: CASGREQYF
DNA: TGTGCCAGCGGCCGGGAGCAGTACTTC

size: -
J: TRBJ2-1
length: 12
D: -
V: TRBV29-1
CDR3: CSVGDSRNEQFF
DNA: TGCAGCGTTGGTGACTCCAGGAATGAGCAGTTCTTC

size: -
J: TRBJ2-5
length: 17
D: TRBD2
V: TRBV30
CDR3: CAWSGQGLAGEGETQYF
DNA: TGTGCCTGGAGTGGACAGGGACTAGCGGGAGAGGGGGAGACCCAGTACTTC

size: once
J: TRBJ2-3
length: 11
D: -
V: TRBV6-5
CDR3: CASRAAYTQYF
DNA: TGTGCCAGCAGGGCTGCTTATACGCAGTATTTT

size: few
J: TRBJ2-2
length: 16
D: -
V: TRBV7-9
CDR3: CASTGHQGMNTGELFF
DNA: TGTGCCAGCACCGGACACCAGGGAATGAACACCGGGGAGCTGTTTTTT

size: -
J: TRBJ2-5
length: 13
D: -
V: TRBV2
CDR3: CASRTTVPETQYF
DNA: TGTGCCAGCAGAACGACAGTCCCAGAGACCCAGTACTTC

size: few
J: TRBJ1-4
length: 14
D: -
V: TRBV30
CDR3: CAWSPGTPVEKLFF
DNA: TGTGCCTGGTCCCCTGGTACCCCCGTCGAAAAACTGTTTTTT

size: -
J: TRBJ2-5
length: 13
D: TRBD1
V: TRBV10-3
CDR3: CAISERQGETQYF
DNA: TGTGCCATCAGTGAGAGACAGGGAGAGACCCAGTACTTC

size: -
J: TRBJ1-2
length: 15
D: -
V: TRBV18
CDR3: CASSPQQTESYGYTF
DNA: TGTGCCAGCTCACCACAGCAGACGGAGAGTTATGGCTACACCTTC

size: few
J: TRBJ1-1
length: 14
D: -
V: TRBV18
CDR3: CASSPKPGTTEAFF
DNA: TGTGCCAGCTCACCGAAACCGGGGACTACTGAAGCTTTCTTT

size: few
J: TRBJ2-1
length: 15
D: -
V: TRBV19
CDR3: CASSLDYSSYNEQFF
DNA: TGTGCCAGTAGTCTAGACTACAGCTCCTACAATGAGCAGTTCTTC

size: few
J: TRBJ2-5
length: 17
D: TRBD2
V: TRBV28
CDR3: CASSSPPTSGFVETQYF
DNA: TGTGCCAGCAGTTCCCCCCCAACTAGCGGGTTTGTAGAGACCCAGTACTTC

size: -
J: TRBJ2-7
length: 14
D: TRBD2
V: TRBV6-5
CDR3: CASSYSGRTYEQYF
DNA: TGTGCCAGCAGTTATAGCGGGAGAACCTACGAGCAGTACTTC

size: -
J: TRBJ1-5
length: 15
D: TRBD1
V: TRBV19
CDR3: CASSHDREGNQPQHF
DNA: TGTGCCAGTAGTCACGACAGGGAAGGAAATCAGCCCCAGCATTTT

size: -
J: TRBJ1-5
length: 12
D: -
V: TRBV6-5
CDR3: CASSTTHQPQHF
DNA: TGTGCCAGCAGCACGACCCATCAGCCCCAGCATTTT

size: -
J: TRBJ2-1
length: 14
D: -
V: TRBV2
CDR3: CASSVQGTYNEQFF
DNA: TGTGCCAGCAGTGTCCAGGGGACCTACAATGAGCAGTTCTTC

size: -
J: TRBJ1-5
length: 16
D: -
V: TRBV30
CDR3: CAWSVRRGGGNQPQHF
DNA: TGTGCCTGGAGTGTACGCCGGGGTGGGGGCAATCAGCCCCAGCATTTT

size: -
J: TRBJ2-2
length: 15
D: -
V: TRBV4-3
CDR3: CASSFRGFRTGELFF
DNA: TGCGCCAGCAGCTTCCGCGGATTCCGGACCGGGGAGCTGTTTTTT

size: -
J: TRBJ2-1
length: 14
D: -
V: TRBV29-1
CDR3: CSVEGGTSYNEQFF
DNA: TGCAGCGTTGAGGGCGGAACTTCCTACAATGAGCAGTTCTTC

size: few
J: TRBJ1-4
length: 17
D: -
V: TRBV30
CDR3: CAWPEMTGNTTNEKLFF
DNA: TGTGCCTGGCCTGAAATGACAGGAAACACAACTAATGAAAAACTGTTTTTT

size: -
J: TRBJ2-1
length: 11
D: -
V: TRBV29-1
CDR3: CSVALGDEQFF
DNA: TGCAGCGTTGCTCTCGGTGATGAGCAGTTCTTC

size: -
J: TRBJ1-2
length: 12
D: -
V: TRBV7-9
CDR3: CASGGLYYGYTF
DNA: TGTGCCAGCGGTGGTCTCTATTATGGCTACACCTTC

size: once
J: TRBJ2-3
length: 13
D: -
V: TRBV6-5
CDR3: CAITPTSTDTQYF
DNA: TGTGCCATCACTCCGACCAGCACAGATACGCAGTATTTT

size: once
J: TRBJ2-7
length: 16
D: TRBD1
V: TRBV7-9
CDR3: CASSSPRDRASYEQYF
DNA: TGTGCCAGCAGCTCCCCCCGGGACAGGGCCTCCTACGAGCAGTACTTC